This T cell receptor (beta chain) was sequenced for a study of blood T cell repertoires in COVID-19. As for the study in general: COVID-19 samples, acute and convalescent, were from the United States, Italy and Spain. From T cells, B-cell-depleted T cells, or PBMCs came the material, which was cDNA or gDNA.

Trimming cost V 2 bases and J 5 bases; bases outside gene matches: 3. Germline loops: CDR1 SGHRS, CDR2 YFSETQ. The CDR3 has 14 residues. Original handling: From reference gene primer amplification, estimates of nucleated cell counts were derived. Assay used: immunoSEQ multiplex PCR; TCRdb lists only in-frame clones, some missing. V and J calls and clone size follow that table, whereas D and trimming were derived from the DNA. The sample contains under 300,000 clones, 80% to 85% of which appear only once. This clone was observed once. Sequencing input: peripheral blood. This receptor was obtained from a woman in her thirties or forties who had recovered from COVID-19. The rearrangement joins TRBV5-1 to TRBJ2-5, with 10 nucleotides matching TRBD2. The DNA for the CDR3 is TGCGCCAGCAGCTTTACTAGCGGGGAGGAGACCCAGTACTTC. Translated: CASSFTSGEETQYF.